These 24 T cell receptor beta chains originate from one sample sequenced in a study of CD8 T cells in ankylosing spondylitis. Study findings and constraints: Several highly homologous variants formed a TCR beta motif that appeared characteristic of ankylosing spondylitis blood.

Antigen specificity for these receptors is unknown. From the 5' RACE reads, TCRdb called clonotypes with MiXCR, one entry per CDR3 protein. The top ten clones hold 0.51% of a sample with 700,000 to 1,000,000 distinct CDR3 sequences, 10% to 15% of them seen once. Sequencing was performed on blood, either unsorted or a sorted T cell fraction (not recorded which). The source is a male donor with ankylosing spondylitis.

This clonotype was seen ten or more times. One junction end disagrees with the germline gene, perhaps due to a read error. The rearrangement uses TRBV4-2 and TRBJ2-3; TRBD2 aligns across 7 bases. Looked up from germline, CDR1 is LGHNA and CDR2 is YNFKEQ. The CDR3 extends over 16 amino acids. CDR3 amino acids: CASSQDGAGGTDTQYF. CDR3 in DNA: TGCGCCAGCAGCCAAGACGGCGCGGGGGGCACAGATACGCAGTATTTT.

This clonotype was seen a handful of times. The chain carries TRBV20-1 and TRBJ2-5, with 8 nucleotides matching TRBD2. V lost 3 bases and J lost 7; bases outside the gene matches: 10. The CDR3 contains 14 residues. CDR1 and CDR2 (germline): DFQATT, SNEGSKA (reference sequence). CDR3 region: CSASKAGDAVTQYF. In DNA, the CDR3 is TGCAGTGCTAGTAAAGCGGGAGACGCAGTGACCCAGTACTTC.

This clonotype was seen many times. The chain uses TRBV24-1 and TRBJ1-1; D perhaps matches TRBD1 (5 bases). The CDR3 contains 15 residues. Trimming stripped 4 bases from V and 0 bases from J, with 11 bases between. Germline loops: CDR1 KGHDR, CDR2 SFDVKD. This CDR3 reads CATSDHRNLNTEAFF. CDR3 DNA sequence: TGTGCCACCAGTGACCACAGGAACCTGAACACTGAAGCTTTCTTT.

This clonotype was observed many times. The chain is built from TRBV5-1 and TRBJ1-2; D is undetermined. Germline V gives CDR1 SGHRS, CDR2 YFSETQ. The CDR3 has 14 residues. V gave up 0 bases and J gave up 6 bases, with 12 bases separating them. CDR3 residues: CASSLESPEDGYTF. The CDR3 region has the DNA TGCGCCAGCAGCTTGGAGTCCCCGGAGGATGGCTACACCTTC.

The V call is TRBV2, the J call TRBJ2-5; D is ambiguous. Germline CDR1 and CDR2: SNHLY and FYNNEI. The length of the CDR3 is 12 residues. The V end was cut by 7 bases, the J end by 1 base, with 7 bases between. Here the CDR3 DNA reads TGTGCCAGCAATATCTTCCAAGAGACCCAGTACTTC. Translating it yields CASNIFQETQYF.

The sample holds many counts of this clonotype. V gene TRBV29-1 combines with J gene TRBJ1-5; TRBD1 agrees at 9 bases. Germline V CDR1 and CDR2: SQVTM, ANQGSEA. This CDR3 has 14 amino acids. Trimming cost V 4 bases and J 7 bases; bases outside gene matches: 8. The CDR3 here is CSVGGQGPGQPQHF. Here the CDR3 DNA reads TGCAGCGTTGGGGGACAGGGACCGGGGCAGCCCCAGCATTTT. Full variable domain (remainder filled in from reference TRBV29-1 and TRBJ1-5): SAVISQKPSRDICQRGTSLTIQCQVDSQVTMMFWYRQQPGQSLTLIATANQGSEATYESGFVIDKFPISRPNLTFSTLTVSNMSPEDSSIYLCSVGGQGPGQPQHFGDGTRLSIL.

In its sample, this clonotype was seen a few times. The chain couples TRBV12-3 or TRBV12-4 to TRBJ2-3, with D tentatively TRBD2 (5 bases). The V end lost 4 bases, the J end lost 6 bases, and 17 bases lay between the germline ends. The length of the CDR3 is 15 residues. The CDR3 loop reads CASSSRRGLEDTQYF. CDR3 DNA: TGTGCCAGCAGTTCCCGACGGGGATTAGAGGATACGCAGTATTTT.

This clonotype was found many times. This chain connects TRBV12-3 or TRBV12-4 to TRBJ2-7; D ambiguous. V was pared by 4 bases and J by 3 bases, with 4 bases between. This CDR3 contains 11 residues. CDR3 DNA sequence: TGTGCCAGCAGTTCAGGCTACGAGCAGTACTTC. Amino acids: CASSSGYEQYF.

The V gene is TRBV20-1, the J gene TRBJ2-1; D may correspond to TRBD1 or TRBD2 (5 bases each). CDR1 and CDR2 (germline): DFQATT, SNEGSKA (reference sequence). This CDR3 spans 12 amino acids. The germline V and J ends were trimmed by 5 bases and 4 bases, with 9 bases remaining between them. The CDR3 nucleotides are TGCAGTGCTTCCAGGGAGTACAATGAGCAGTTCTTC. This gives the protein CSASREYNEQFF.

This clonotype was counted many times. This rearrangement joins TRBV4-1 to TRBJ1-1; unclear D gene. The germline gives CDR1 MGHRA, CDR2 YSYEKL. The CDR3 extends over 14 amino acids. Trimming shortened V by 0 bases and J by 8 bases, and 13 bases separated the two germline ends. The CDR3: CASSQEFSLKEAFF. The CDR3, as DNA: TGCGCCAGCAGCCAAGAATTTTCACTGAAGGAAGCTTTCTTT.

J is TRBJ2-5 and V is TRBV27; 15 positions match TRBD2. V dropped 5 bases and J dropped 4; count of bases not matched to a gene: 8. The CDR3 sequence is 17 residues long. Germline V gene lookup returns CDR1 MNHEY and CDR2 SMNVEV (reference sequence). Written as DNA, the CDR3 is TGTGCCAGCAGTCCCAGGACTAGCGGGGGGGCCGGAGAGACCCAGTACTTC. Amino acids: CASSPRTSGGAGETQYF.

The chain has TRBV28 and TRBJ1-2, with a tentative D call TRBD1 (5 bases). Trimming shortened V by 4 bases and J by 4 bases, and 10 bases separated the two germline ends. Germline V gives CDR1 MDHEN, CDR2 SYDVKM. The CDR3 contains 13 residues. The CDR3 DNA is TGTGCCAGCAGTTCGTTAGGGACCTATGGCTACACCTTC. It specifies CASSSLGTYGYTF.

This clonotype was observed a handful of times. The rearrangement joins TRBV15 to TRBJ2-7; D not resolved. The ends were cut back, 10 bases at V and 6 bases at J, with 22 bases in the middle. The germline CDR1 and CDR2 sequences are LNHNV and YYDKDF (reference sequence). The CDR3 length is 14 residues. CDR3 bases: TGTGCCAGCGCACCCGGGTTCCGGACCATCGAGCAGTACTTC. This sequence encodes CASAPGFRTIEQYF.

This chain links TRBV12-3 or TRBV12-4 with TRBJ2-1; a possible D gene is TRBD2 (5 bases). This CDR3 spans 16 amino acids. V was shortened by 6 bases and J by 4 bases, with 19 bases between the two germline ends. This CDR3 reads CASSLLAGALYNEQFF. CDR3 bases: TGTGCCAGCAGCCTCCTAGCCGGAGCCCTGTACAATGAGCAGTTCTTC.

This clonotype was seen a handful of times. Here the CDR3 reads CASSRLSGRGGMNTEAFF. The CDR3 bases are TGTGCCAGCAGCCGGTTATCGGGACGGGGAGGAATGAACACTGAAGCTTTCTTT. The chain couples TRBV4-2 to TRBJ1-1, with a tentative D call TRBD1 (5 bases). V dropped 4 bases and J dropped 0 bases, with 21 bases sitting between them. Germline V CDR1 and CDR2: LGHNA, YNFKEQ. This CDR3 spans 18 amino acids.

This clonotype has just a few counts. The V and J genes are TRBV20-1 and TRBJ2-7; D gene uncertain. The CDR3 loop spans 13 amino acids. Germline V gene sequence: CDR1 DFQATT, CDR2 SNEGSKA (reference sequence). V shed 4 bases and J shed 8 bases, with 18 bases lying between them. Written as DNA, the CDR3 is TGCAGTGCTATGGTTTCGGTTCGGGCGAAGCAGTACTTC. It encodes CSAMVSVRAKQYF.

The chain links TRBV5-1 to TRBJ2-1, with a weak D call TRBD2 (5 bases). The CDR3 is 17 amino acids. Germline-derived CDR1 and CDR2 are SGHRS and YFSETQ. Trimming cost V 1 base and J 1 base, with 15 bases left between them. The CDR3 here is CASSLRRESASYNEQFF. The CDR3 DNA follows: TGCGCCAGCAGCTTGAGAAGGGAGTCGGCGTCCTACAATGAGCAGTTCTTC.

The V call is TRBV28, the J call TRBJ1-5; no clear D gene. The CDR3 runs to 15 residues. Germline V gene data show CDR1 as MDHEN and CDR2 as SYDVKM. V gave up 5 bases and J gave up 1 base, with 12 bases separating them. The CDR3 reads CASSPIGSSNQPQHF. In nucleotides, the CDR3 is TGTGCCAGCAGTCCAATCGGGTCGAGCAATCAGCCCCAGCATTTT.

The V call is TRBV11-1, the J call TRBJ2-2, with D perhaps matching TRBD1 (5 bases). Looked up from germline, CDR1 is SGHAT and CDR2 is FQDESV (reference sequence). V shed 3 bases and J shed 0 bases, with 14 bases lying between them. This CDR3 region has 17 residues. The CDR3: CASSFRTGLSNTGELFF. The CDR3 bases are TGTGCCAGCAGCTTTCGCACAGGCCTTTCGAACACCGGGGAGCTGTTTTTT.

In its sample, this clonotype was seen a few times. This chain uses TRBV9 with TRBJ1-2; D is uncertain. The CDR3 contains 15 residues. Trimming pared 0 bases from V and 4 bases from J, leaving 13 bases between. Per germline, CDR1 SGDLS and CDR2 YYNGEE. CDR3 sequence (DNA): TGTGCCAGCAGCGTAGAACAAATTCCTATCTATGGCTACACCTTC. Protein sequence: CASSVEQIPIYGYTF.

The chain carries TRBV10-3 and TRBJ2-5; D unresolved. CDR1 is ENHRY and CDR2 is SYGVKD in the germline V gene. V dropped 0 bases and J dropped 1 base, with 6 bases sitting between them. The CDR3 is 14 amino acids. The CDR3 region is CAISESLVQETQYF. The CDR3 DNA reads as TGTGCCATCAGTGAGTCTCTAGTCCAAGAGACCCAGTACTTC.

The chain couples TRBV6-2 or TRBV6-3 to TRBJ2-1; 10 nucleotides agree with TRBD2. The germline V gene encodes CDR1 MNHEY and CDR2 SVGEGT. The CDR3 loop spans 17 amino acids. The trim removed 5 bases at V and 7 bases at J, leaving 14 bases unmatched. CDR3 in DNA: TGTGCCAGCAGTCGCCGAACACTAGCGGGATTGGCAAATGAGCAGTTCTTC. Translation: CASSRRTLAGLANEQFF.

This chain links TRBV6-2 or TRBV6-3 with TRBJ2-1; tentative D call: TRBD1 (6 bases). In germline, CDR1 is MNHEY, CDR2 SVGEGT. V dropped 0 bases and J dropped 9 bases, with 9 bases sitting between them. The CDR3 runs 13 residues. The CDR3 bases are TGTGCCAGCAGTTACTCGGGACATCGTGAGCAGTTCTTC. Its protein product is CASSYSGHREQFF.

There are many counts of this clonotype. V gene TRBV29-1 combines with J gene TRBJ2-7; 7 bases are shared with TRBD1. The V gene's germline CDR1 is SQVTM and CDR2 ANQGSEA. The CDR3 length is 13 residues. V lost 4 bases to trimming and J lost 7 bases; unmatched junction nucleotides: 10. Here the CDR3 reads CSVVRDRRGEQYF. CDR3 DNA: TGCAGCGTTGTCCGGGACAGACGAGGGGAGCAGTACTTC.